Listed below are T cell receptor beta chains from one sample, sequenced in a study of blood T cell repertoires in COVID-19. The data were produced by immunoSEQ multiplex PCR, yet TCRdb's version contains in-frame clones alone and is incomplete. The sample carries 340,000 or so clones, about 86% recorded once. The specimen was peripheral blood. Receptor source: a young man with active or convalescent COVID-19. Each CDR3 is given with its conserved first and last residue. The order of the fields is clone size, V gene, J gene, D gene, CDR3 length, CDR3 DNA, CDR3 protein. The D gene is left open where the match is weak. For some rows the clone size is stated as once, few or many, or as a class when expanded; others skip it.

>few|TRBV6-5|TRBJ2-7|NA|13
TGTGCCAGTTCCACCGCTAGTACCTACGAGCAGTACTTC
CASSTASTYEQYF
>NA|TRBV7-6|TRBJ1-2|TRBD1|17
TGTGCCAGCAGCCTACCCACCCCGGGACAGGGAGACTATGGCTACACCTTC
CASSLPTPGQGDYGYTF
>NA|TRBV7-2|TRBJ1-2|TRBD1|15
TGTGCCAGCAGCCCTAGGGACAGGGGGCTAGGGGGCTACACCTTC
CASSPRDRGLGGYTF
>NA|TRBV5-1|TRBJ2-3|TRBD2|18
TGCGCCAGCAGCTTGATCCGACTAGCGGGAGTGTTGGGAGATACGCAGTATTTT
CASSLIRLAGVLGDTQYF
>few|TRBV2|TRBJ2-6|NA|21
TGTGCCAGCAGTGAAGCCGGAAAGAGGTACCGACAGAGCTCTGGGGCCAACGTCCTGACTTTC
CASSEAGKRYRQSSGANVLTF
>NA|TRBV5-1|TRBJ2-1|TRBD2|14
TGCGCCAGCGGAGGGACTACCTTAGGGACTGAGCAGTTCTTC
CASGGTTLGTEQFF
>NA|TRBV5-1|TRBJ1-5|TRBD1|15
TGCGCCAGCAGCGAAGGGGGCAGGCTGGGGCAGCCCCAGCATTTT
CASSEGGRLGQPQHF
>NA|TRBV7-6|TRBJ2-2|TRBD2|18
TGTGCCAGCAGCTTGCAAGGGGAGGGAGCACTGAGCGACGGGGAGCTGTTTTTT
CASSLQGEGALSDGELFF
>NA|TRBV7-2|TRBJ2-1|TRBD1|16
TGTGCCAGCAGCTACTCAGACAGGGGGTTAATTAATGAGCAGTTCTTC
CASSYSDRGLINEQFF
>NA|TRBV24-1|TRBJ2-3|NA|13
TGTGCCACCAGTCTCCCGGGGACAGATACGCAGTATTTT
CATSLPGTDTQYF
>NA|TRBV6-2/TRBV6-3|TRBJ1-1|NA|14
TGTGCCAGCAGTTACTCCCCCGGGACAACGGAGGCTTTCTTT
CASSYSPGTTEAFF
>NA|TRBV30|TRBJ2-1|TRBD1|14
TGTGCCTGGAACCGGGACAGCAGTTACAATGAGCAGTTCTTC
CAWNRDSSYNEQFF
>NA|TRBV29-1|TRBJ2-3|TRBD2|12
TGCAGCGTTGATCAGCGGGGGGATACGCAGTATTTT
CSVDQRGDTQYF
>NA|TRBV4-3|TRBJ2-5|TRBD2|15
TGCGCCAGCAGCCCAGGACTAGCCCGGGGAGAGACCCAGTACTTC
CASSPGLARGETQYF
>NA|TRBV19|TRBJ1-2|NA|14
TGTGCCAGTAGTTTCGGCGGGACGGGCTATGGCTACACCTTC
CASSFGGTGYGYTF
>NA|TRBV10-3|TRBJ1-3|NA|16
TGTGCCATCAGTGAGTCGGCCCTCCGTCCTGGAAACACCATATATTTT
CAISESALRPGNTIYF
>once|TRBV6-1|TRBJ2-2|NA|14
TGTGCCAGCAGTGAACAGGGGAGCACCGGGGAGCTGTTTTTT
CASSEQGSTGELFF
>NA|TRBV9|TRBJ2-7|TRBD2|15
TGTGCCAGCAGCGTAGCGGAGCGGGGGTTGGGGGAGCAGTACTTC
CASSVAERGLGEQYF
>NA|TRBV7-8|TRBJ1-2|TRBD1|15
TGTGCCAGCAGCTCTACAGGGGGCGGATTGGGTGGCTACACCTTC
CASSSTGGGLGGYTF
>NA|TRBV6-2/TRBV6-3|TRBJ1-2|NA|14
TGTGCCAGCAGTTACTCTGCCAGGAACTATGGCTACACCTTC
CASSYSARNYGYTF
>NA|TRBV4-3|TRBJ2-7|TRBD1|16
TGCGCCAGCAGCCCCAGGGATAGGACAGGGTCCTACGAGCAGTACTTC
CASSPRDRTGSYEQYF
>NA|TRBV27|TRBJ1-1|TRBD1|15
TGTGCCAGCAGGGCTTACAGGGGACATTATACTGAAGCTTTCTTT
CASRAYRGHYTEAFF
>NA|TRBV27|TRBJ2-1|TRBD2|14
TGTGCCAGCAGTTTGGGACTAGCGGGGACTGAGCAGTTCTTC
CASSLGLAGTEQFF
>few|TRBV19|TRBJ2-1|NA|15
TGTGCCAGTAGTATAGGGGGAAGAGGGAACAATGAGCAGTTCTTC
CASSIGGRGNNEQFF
>NA|TRBV24-1|TRBJ2-7|NA|17
TGTGCCACCAGTGCCCCCTACGGGACACGGATCTCCTACGAGCAGTACTTC
CATSAPYGTRISYEQYF
>NA|TRBV28|TRBJ2-1|NA|13
TGTGCCAGCACCCCCCGGCGGCTGGATGAGCAGTTCTTC
CASTPRRLDEQFF
>NA|TRBV7-2|TRBJ2-3|TRBD2|16
TGTGCCAGCAGCTCGGGACTAGCGGGAGGTGGAGATACGCAGTATTTT
CASSSGLAGGGDTQYF
>NA|TRBV6-5|TRBJ1-5|TRBD1|15
TGTGCCAGCAGTTACGACAGGGATGGCAATCAGCCCCAGCATTTT
CASSYDRDGNQPQHF
>NA|TRBV6-5|TRBJ1-1|NA|13
TGTGCCGGCAGATTCGACAACAGTCTCACAGCTTTCTTT
CAGRFDNSLTAFF
>NA|TRBV9|TRBJ2-7|TRBD2|15
TGTGCCAGCAGCGCTAGACTAGCGCCGTCCTACGAGCAGTACTTC
CASSARLAPSYEQYF
>NA|TRBV6-2/TRBV6-3|TRBJ2-3|TRBD2|14
TGTGCCAGCAGTCCGCGGACTAGCCCAGATACGCAGTATTTT
CASSPRTSPDTQYF
>NA|TRBV7-2|TRBJ2-3|TRBD2|15
TGTGCCAGCAGCTTAGCCGCGCGGGAGGGAGATACGCAGTATTTT
CASSLAAREGDTQYF
>NA|TRBV4-3|TRBJ2-1|TRBD2|17
TGCGCCAGCAGCCAAGATATGGCTAGCGGTGGATTCAATGAGCAGTTCTTC
CASSQDMASGGFNEQFF
>once|TRBV30|TRBJ2-5|TRBD1|16
TGTGCCTGGAGTGGAGACAGGGTGGACTTACAAGAGACCCAGTACTTC
CAWSGDRVDLQETQYF
>NA|TRBV7-9|TRBJ1-5|NA|14
TGTGCCAGCAGCCCGGAGGGGTATGGTCAGCCCCAGCATTTT
CASSPEGYGQPQHF
>NA|TRBV28|TRBJ1-5|TRBD1|14
TGTGCCAGCAGTCCCCGACAGGGACATCAGCCCCAGCATTTT
CASSPRQGHQPQHF
>NA|TRBV9|TRBJ1-1|NA|14
TGTGCCAGCAGCGTAGGACATCTGAACACTGAAGCTTTCTTT
CASSVGHLNTEAFF
>once|TRBV11-3|TRBJ1-2|NA|15
TGTGCCAGCAGCTTGAACGTCAGGGAGGGCTATGGCTACACCTTC
CASSLNVREGYGYTF
>NA|TRBV30|TRBJ1-6|NA|13
TGTGCCTGGAGTGTACGAAGGGGATCACCCCTCCACTTT
CAWSVRRGSPLHF
>NA|TRBV6-5|TRBJ1-1|TRBD1|15
TGTGCCAGTGCGACGATGGGGACAGGGAACACTGAAGCTTTCTTT
CASATMGTGNTEAFF
>NA|TRBV4-1|TRBJ2-7|TRBD2|15
TGCGCCAGCAGCCTAGGGACTAGCGGACTCTACGAGCAGTACTTC
CASSLGTSGLYEQYF
>NA|TRBV27|TRBJ2-1|TRBD2|18
TGTGCCAGCAGTACCGGACTAGCAGCAGTCGGCTCCTACAATGAGCAGTTCTTC
CASSTGLAAVGSYNEQFF